This TCR beta chain is from a study of blood T cell repertoires in COVID-19. The V gene end was trimmed by 1 base and the J gene end by 4 bases; junction bases not matched to a gene: 6. Germline loops: CDR1 SGHRS, CDR2 YFSETQ. This CDR3 has 15 amino acids. Per the authors' pipeline: Reference gene primers were amplified, and this amplification served to estimate nucleated cell counts. Sequencing was performed with immunoSEQ multiplex PCR; in TCRdb, only in-frame clones are kept and a portion is missing. V and J calls and clone size are as listed in that table; D and trimming were resolved from the DNA. The sample includes 310,000 or so clones, about nine tenths seen only once; the top ten take under 11%. Participants were aged roughly 18 to 89 years, lived in roughly 25 US areas, and enrolled virtually. Cohorts were assigned according to the clinical history that participants reported.

This rearrangement joins TRBV5-1 to TRBJ1-1, with 8 positions matching TRBD1. The specimen was PBMCs or T cells enriched from blood (not recorded which). This receptor was obtained from a woman between 18 and 29 years old who had recovered from COVID-19. CDR3 nucleotides: TGCGCCAGCAGCTTGAGAGGACAGGGTGGCACTGAAGCTTTCTTT. Translated: CASSLRGQGGTEAFF.